This record looks at one TCR beta chain sequence and its context. This clonotype was observed a few times. No cognate antigen has been identified for it. It has no much larger one-base neighbor in the sample; base qualities were not kept. The data originate from a study of blood T cells in healthy people across ages (dated by TCRdb to about 2015). Context from the whole study: In model experiments, roughly one uniquely barcoded TCR beta cDNA molecule per two T cells was captured by template switching. The study measured age-related changes in TCR beta repertoire diversity using deep sequencing normalized with unique cDNA molecular identifiers. The donors were divided into four age groups: young (average roughly 17 years), middle-aged (around 37), aged (approximately 62) and long-lived (82). To avoid experimental bias, donors of different ages were distributed randomly across sequencing lanes. The study analyzed two additional independent replicas of 1 million unique cDNA reads from the same blood draw for two donors, one aged 18 to 29 and one aged 80 or older. Overall results and qualifications from the work: A strong correlation was found between observed TCR beta diversity and the percentage of naive T cells measured by flow cytometry. The long-lived group showed more naive CD4+ T cells, fewer expanded clones and increased TCR diversity than the aged group, suggesting age selection. Observed TCR beta diversity per million T cells fell roughly linearly with age, and a significant reduction was already apparent by age around 40. Since profiling was done on bulk unsorted PBMCs, naive and antigen-experienced compartments could not be conclusively compared. Total diversity estimates from one million sequenced T cells were considered lower bounds and underestimates. Because the CMV infection status of the donors was unknown, age-related changes in expanded clonotypes may potentially have been confounded.

Library generation was performed with 5' RACE. The sample was run on an Illumina HiSeq 2500. A second PCR of about 7 to 12 cycles was performed with a sample-barcoded 5' primer and a J-beta primer mix. Each TCR beta cDNA molecule received a unique molecular identifier from a template-switch 5' adaptor carrying 12 random nucleotides. Each sample yielded at least 3 million CDR3-containing paired-end reads. First-strand cDNA synthesis was performed from all RNA using the Mint cDNA synthesis kit, with priming by a TRBC-specific oligonucleotide. All cDNA was treated with uracil-DNA glycosylase and then went through a first 18-cycle PCR with the universal primers M1SS and BC2_uni_R. For the original study's pipeline: For normalization, 1 million high-quality reads were randomly selected from each sample, with every read carrying a distinct molecular identifier. Instead of being binned into consensus sequences, reads that shared molecular identifiers were thrown out. CDR3 identification, clonotype clustering and error correction used MiTCR with a Q25 quality threshold and the strictest error-elimination algorithm. A nonparametric unseen species model with Euler transformation was used to estimate lower-bound total TCR beta diversity. Clones were called with MiXCR by TCRdb after fastp trimmed the public reads at Q25, and only in-frame beta chains were retained. Identical CDR3 proteins give one entry, which carries the most common genes and DNA. V and J calls and clone size were set by TCRdb, not the authors. In all, the sample holds 1.5 million to 2 million distinct CDR3 sequences, and about 49% of those were seen once. The ten largest make up less than 2.5% of the sample.

CDR1 and CDR2 (LGHNA, YNFKEQ) derive from the germline V gene. The CDR3 holds 13 amino acids from the cysteine to the phenylalanine. Only the CDR3 DNA stays, 39 bases, in frame from base 1. Deletion took 6 bases off V and 3 bases off J, with a span of 11 bases between the germline ends. The approximately 39 donors, aged about 6 to 95 years, were systemically healthy Caucasian individuals from Russia. Each donor gave ten milliliters of peripheral blood, collected into EDTA-treated Vacutainer tubes. PBMCs were isolated by Ficoll-Paque density-gradient centrifugation, with at least 6 million obtained per sample. Trizol reagent was used to extract total RNA from the PBMCs, yielding at least 6 micrograms per sample. For every donor, an aliquot of PBMCs went through flow cytometry to measure the percentages of naive CD45RAhigh/CD27high T cells.

The sequenced sample consisted of blood. The chain employs TRBV4-2 and TRBJ2-5; the D gene is tentatively TRBD1 or TRBD2, each matching 6 bases. This receptor was taken from a woman between 40 and 50 years old in good health. The DNA reads TGTGCCAGCAGGCTGGAGGGGGAAGAGACCCAGTACTTC. This gives the protein CASRLEGEETQYF.